The 22 T cell receptor beta chains in this list originate from one sample, sequenced in a study of blood T cell repertoires in COVID-19. Clones were sequenced by immunoSEQ multiplex PCR, and TCRdb holds only the in-frame ones, with some missing. The sample holds 150,000 to 180,000 clones; less than 95% are singletons and the top ten take approximately 0.59%. Sequenced material: peripheral blood. The receptors were gathered from a man aged 45 to 65 with acute or convalescent COVID-19.

The J gene is TRBJ1-2, the V gene TRBV15; D remains unclear. Looked up from germline, CDR1 is LNHNV and CDR2 is YYDKDF (reference sequence). The CDR3 runs to 14 residues. The ends were cut back, 0 bases at V and 2 bases at J, with 7 bases in the middle. The CDR3 protein is CATSRDFLNYGYTF. The DNA for the CDR3 is TGTGCCACCAGCAGAGATTTTCTGAACTATGGCTACACCTTC.

This chain links TRBV12-3 or TRBV12-4 with TRBJ2-4; TRBD2 agrees at 9 bases. Trimming removed 5 bases from V and 8 bases from J; junction bases left unmatched: 1. The CDR3 length is 12 residues. The CDR3: CASSRTSDIQYF. Written as DNA, the CDR3 is TGTGCCAGCAGTCGGACTAGCGACATTCAGTACTTC.

This sequence joins TRBV2 and TRBJ2-3, with 11 bases identical to TRBD2. The germline V gene encodes CDR1 SNHLY and CDR2 FYNNEI. V dropped 6 bases and J dropped 5; count of bases not matched to a gene: 7. The CDR3 consists of 15 residues. CDR3 loop: CASRTSGAPGDTQYF. For the CDR3, the DNA is TGTGCCAGCAGGACTAGCGGGGCCCCGGGAGATACGCAGTATTTT.

V is TRBV11-3 and J is TRBJ2-6, with D hard to call. The CDR3 totals 16 residues. V lost 6 bases to trimming and J lost 0 bases, with 12 bases between them. From germline, CDR1 is SGHNT and CDR2 YENEEA. Here the CDR3 reads CASSLFYNSGANVLTF. DNA of the CDR3: TGTGCCAGCAGTCTCTTTTACAACTCTGGGGCCAACGTCCTGACTTTC.

The V call is TRBV4-1, the J call TRBJ2-7; 10 bases align to TRBD2. Germline V gene data show CDR1 as MGHRA and CDR2 as YSYEKL. The trim removed 4 bases at V and 3 bases at J, leaving 6 bases unmatched. The CDR3 sequence is 15 residues long. The CDR3 protein is CASSPQTSGLYEQYF. The CDR3 DNA is TGCGCCAGCAGCCCTCAGACTAGCGGGCTCTACGAGCAGTACTTC.

The chain is built from TRBV9 and TRBJ2-7; maybe TRBD2 (6 bases). The V and J ends lost 4 bases and 2 bases respectively, with 16 bases between them. Germline values: CDR1 SGDLS, CDR2 YYNGEE. The CDR3 spans 15 residues. The CDR3 nucleotides read TGTGCCAGCAGCCCCGCCGGAGGGAAAACCTACGAGCAGTACTTC. Residues: CASSPAGGKTYEQYF.

This rearrangement joins TRBV6-5 to TRBJ1-2; TRBD1 matches 12 bases. V trimming: 10 bases; J trimming: 7 bases; junction bases outside the gene matches: 13. Germline V gene data show CDR1 as MNHEY and CDR2 as SVGAGI. The CDR3 length is 15 residues. CDR3 sequence: CAISPGGQGASGYTF. In nucleotides, the CDR3 is TGTGCCATCTCTCCTGGGGGACAGGGGGCTTCTGGCTACACCTTC.

This clone was seen a handful of times. The chain combines TRBV9 with TRBJ1-1; the D gene is possibly TRBD1 (6 bases). Deletions cut 4 bases from V and 4 bases from J, with 20 bases between. CDR1 and CDR2 from the germline V gene are SGDLS and YYNGEE. The CDR3 consists of 16 residues. The CDR3 DNA follows: TGTGCCAGCAGCCCAACCGGGCCAGGGGTGAGCACTGAAGCTTTCTTT. Its translation is CASSPTGPGVSTEAFF.

The chain uses TRBV2 and TRBJ1-5; TRBD1 matches 10 bases. V was pared by 7 bases and J by 5 bases, with 2 bases of the junction left unmatched. This CDR3 contains 13 residues. Germline V gene data show CDR1 as SNHLY and CDR2 as FYNNEI. As DNA, the CDR3 is TGTGCCAGCAAGGGGACAGGGGATCAGCCCCAGCATTTT. Translating gives CASKGTGDQPQHF.

A single count supports this clone. This chain joins TRBV11-2 and TRBJ2-7, with 8 bases fitting TRBD2. CDR1 is SGHAT, CDR2 FQNNGV, per germline. CDR3 length equals 14 residues. V lost 3 bases to trimming and J lost 0 bases; unmatched junction nucleotides: 1. For the CDR3, the DNA is TGTGCCAGCAGCTTTACTAGCGGCTCCTACGAGCAGTACGTC. Translation gives CASSFTSGSYEQYV.

This rearrangement joins TRBV11-1 to TRBJ1-1, with TRBD1 identical over 9 bases. The CDR3 contains 14 residues. Trimming cost V 4 bases and J 5 bases; bases outside gene matches: 5. The germline V gene has CDR1 SGHAT and CDR2 FQDESV (reference sequence). In nucleotides, the CDR3 is TGTGCCAGCAGCTCACAGGGGGCACAGACTGAAGCTTTCTTT. Translating gives CASSSQGAQTEAFF.

The V call is TRBV7-9, the J call TRBJ2-7; 8 positions match TRBD1. The CDR3 covers 15 residues. V was pared by 5 bases and J by 0 bases, with 6 bases of the junction left unmatched. Germline loops: CDR1 SEHNR, CDR2 FQNEAQ (reference sequence). The CDR3 loop reads CASSPGQGSSYEQYV. CDR3 nucleotide sequence: TGTGCCAGCAGCCCTGGACAGGGTAGCTCCTACGAGCAGTACGTC.

The V gene is TRBV19, the J gene TRBJ1-4; D uncertain. This CDR3 is 13 amino acids long. Germline lookup yields CDR1 LNHDA and CDR2 SQIVND (reference sequence). The V end lost 4 bases, the J end lost 4 bases, and 7 bases lay between the germline ends. The CDR3 loop reads CASSRTVNEKLFF. The CDR3 nucleotides read TGTGCCAGTAGTAGAACGGTTAATGAAAAACTGTTTTTT.

The chain combines TRBV6-2 or TRBV6-3 with TRBJ1-1; D unclear. Trimming pared 2 bases from V and 7 bases from J, leaving 11 bases between. This CDR3 has 13 residues. Germline V gene lookup returns CDR1 MNHEY and CDR2 SVGEGT. This CDR3 reads CASSYEGSGEAFF. The CDR3 nucleotides are TGTGCCAGCAGTTACGAGGGTAGCGGTGAAGCTTTCTTT.

The rearrangement joins TRBV5-5 to TRBJ2-1; TRBD1 agrees at 9 bases. V dropped 3 bases and J dropped 5; count of bases not matched to a gene: 9. Per germline, CDR1 SGHKS and CDR2 YYEKEE (reference sequence). The CDR3 loop spans 16 amino acids. CDR3 sequence reads: CASSWGDRVRDNEQFF. DNA for the CDR3: TGTGCCAGCAGCTGGGGGGACAGGGTAAGGGACAATGAGCAGTTCTTC.

The chain carries TRBV2 and TRBJ2-7; the match to TRBD1 covers 12 bases. Germline V gene lookup returns CDR1 SNHLY and CDR2 FYNNEI. CDR3 length equals 14 residues. Germline trimming cut 5 bases from V and 5 bases from J; bases unmatched to any gene: 4. CDR3 nucleotide sequence: TGTGCCAGCAGTCCCGGGACAGGGGGCCACGAGCAGTACTTC. Protein sequence: CASSPGTGGHEQYF.

The gene calls are TRBV10-3 and TRBJ2-5, with 7 bases matching TRBD1. The V gene's germline CDR1 is ENHRY and CDR2 SYGVKD. The CDR3 runs 16 residues. The junction had 6 bases not matched to a gene; V was cut back by 0 bases and J by 2 bases. The CDR3 region is CAISESAPGQQETQYF. The CDR3 DNA reads TGTGCCATCAGTGAGTCCGCGCCGGGACAGCAAGAGACCCAGTACTTC.

This chain links TRBV11-1 with TRBJ2-7; 8 bases match TRBD1. J lost 2 bases, V lost 4 bases, and 10 bases had no gene match. Germline-derived CDR1 and CDR2 are SGHAT and FQDESV (reference sequence). This CDR3 comprises 16 residues. CDR3 amino acids: CASSSGTGKAPYEQYV. Written as DNA, the CDR3 is TGTGCCAGCAGCTCCGGGACAGGTAAAGCCCCCTACGAGCAGTACGTC.

Here the CDR3 DNA reads TGTGCCACCAGGATTGGGGGGGGGATAGCAGATACGCAGTATTTT. Its translation: CATRIGGGIADTQYF. The V and J genes are TRBV15 and TRBJ2-3, with TRBD2 identical over 7 bases. The length of the CDR3 is 15 residues. The V gene end was trimmed by 6 bases and the J gene end by 4 bases; junction bases not matched to a gene: 10. Germline V CDR1 and CDR2: LNHNV, YYDKDF (reference sequence). The full variable domain, rest sourced from reference TRBV15 and TRBJ2-3, is DAMVIQNPRYQVTQFGKPVTLSCSQTLNHNVMYWYQQKSSQAPKLLFHYYDKDFNNEADTPDNFQSRRPNTSFCFLDIRSPGLGDTAMYLCATRIGGGIADTQYFGPGTRLTVL.

V usage is TRBV27 and J usage is TRBJ1-2; TRBD1 matches at 9 bases. CDR1 MNHEY and CDR2 SMNVEV come from the germline V gene (reference sequence). V was clipped by 6 bases and J by 2 bases; unmatched bases: 10. The CDR3 has 16 residues. DNA for the CDR3: TGTGCCAGCAGACCGGGACAGGGTTACAAAAACTATGGCTACACCTTC. Translating it yields CASRPGQGYKNYGYTF.

The chain couples TRBV19 to TRBJ2-2, with 8 bases lining up with TRBD2. V shed 9 bases and J 4 bases; nucleotides not matched to a gene: 10. This CDR3 is built from 15 residues. Germline V gene sequence: CDR1 LNHDA, CDR2 SQIVND (reference sequence). This CDR3 is CASELIAGTTGELFF. The CDR3 DNA sequence: TGTGCCAGCGAGCTAATAGCGGGAACCACCGGGGAGCTGTTTTTT.

J is TRBJ2-2 and V is TRBV6-2 or TRBV6-3, with 13 bases lining up with TRBD2. After removal of 3 bases from V and 4 bases from J, the junction contained 14 bases not matched to a gene. CDR1 is MNHEY, CDR2 SVGEGT, per germline. This CDR3 has 20 residues. Here the CDR3 reads CASSYHPVGGLAGITGELFF. In DNA, the CDR3 is TGTGCCAGCAGTTATCATCCAGTGGGGGGACTAGCGGGAATCACCGGGGAGCTGTTTTTT.